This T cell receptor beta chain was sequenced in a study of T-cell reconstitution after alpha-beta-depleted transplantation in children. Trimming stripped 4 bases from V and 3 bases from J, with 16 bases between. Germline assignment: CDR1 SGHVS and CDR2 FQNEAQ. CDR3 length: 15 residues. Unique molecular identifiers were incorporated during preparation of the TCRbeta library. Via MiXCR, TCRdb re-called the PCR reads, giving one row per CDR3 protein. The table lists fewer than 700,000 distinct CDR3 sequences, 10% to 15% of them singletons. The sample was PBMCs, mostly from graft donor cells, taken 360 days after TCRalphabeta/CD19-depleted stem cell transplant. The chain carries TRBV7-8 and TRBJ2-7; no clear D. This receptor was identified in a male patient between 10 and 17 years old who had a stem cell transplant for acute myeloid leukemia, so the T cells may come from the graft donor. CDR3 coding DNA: TGTGCCAGCAGCTCGAAAAGGGCCCCAATCTACGAGCAGTACTTC. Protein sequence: CASSSKRAPIYEQYF.